This TCR beta chain was observed in a study of blood T cell repertoires in COVID-19. In the study overall: The United States, Italy and Spain provided the acute and convalescent COVID-19 samples. T cells, B-cell-depleted T cells, or PBMCs provided the cDNA or gDNA that served as material.

The germline CDR1 and CDR2 sequences are SNHLY and FYNNEI. The length of the CDR3 is 15 residues. J was trimmed by 6 bases and V by 6 bases; bases with no gene match: 8. A Seattle source enrolled patients during active infection and followed them longitudinally. This clone came up a few times. Under the authors' procedure: The assay estimated nucleated cells by amplifying reference gene primers. Clones were sequenced by immunoSEQ multiplex PCR, and TCRdb holds only the in-frame ones, with some missing. V and J calls plus clone size are reproduced from that table; the DNA served to infer D and trimming. The sample gives fewer than 300,000 clones, 80% to 90% of which show up once; 11% is in the top ten.

This receptor was obtained from a man aged 50-59 years with COVID-19, enrolled during active disease. The chain couples TRBV2 to TRBJ1-5; TRBD1 matches 10 bases. Sequenced: peripheral blood. The CDR3 loop is CASRARTGGAQPQHF. In nucleotides, the CDR3 is TGTGCCAGCAGGGCGCGGACAGGGGGAGCTCAGCCCCAGCATTTT.